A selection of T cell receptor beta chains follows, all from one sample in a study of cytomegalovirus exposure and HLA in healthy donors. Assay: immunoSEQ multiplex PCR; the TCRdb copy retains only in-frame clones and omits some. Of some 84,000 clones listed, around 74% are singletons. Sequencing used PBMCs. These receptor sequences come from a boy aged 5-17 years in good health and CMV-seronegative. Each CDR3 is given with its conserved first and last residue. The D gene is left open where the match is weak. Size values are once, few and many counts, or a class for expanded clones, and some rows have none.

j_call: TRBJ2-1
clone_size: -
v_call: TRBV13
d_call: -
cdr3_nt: TGTGCCAGCAGCCTCCAGTACAGAATACACAATGAGCAGTTCTTC
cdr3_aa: CASSLQYRIHNEQFF

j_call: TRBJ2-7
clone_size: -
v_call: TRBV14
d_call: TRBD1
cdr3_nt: TGTGCCAGCAGCCATCCAAGGACAGGGGGCCTCGAGCAGTACTTC
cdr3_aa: CASSHPRTGGLEQYF

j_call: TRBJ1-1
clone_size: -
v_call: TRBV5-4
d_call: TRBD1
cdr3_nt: TGTGCCAGCAGCTTGGGCGGACAGGGCAGTGAAGCTTTCTTT
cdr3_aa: CASSLGGQGSEAFF

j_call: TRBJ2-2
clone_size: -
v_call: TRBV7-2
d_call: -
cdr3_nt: TGTGCCAGCAGCTTACCTCCGGGGTTCGGCACCGGGGAGCTGTTTTTT
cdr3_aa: CASSLPPGFGTGELFF

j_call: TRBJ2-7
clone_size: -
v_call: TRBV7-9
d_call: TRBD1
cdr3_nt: TGTGCCAGCAGCTTAGTGGGACAGGGGGACTACGAGCAGTACTTC
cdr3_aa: CASSLVGQGDYEQYF

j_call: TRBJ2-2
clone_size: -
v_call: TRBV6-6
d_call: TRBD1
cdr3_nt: TGTGCCAGCAGTCACGGACAGGTACAGGCCGGGGAGCTGTTTTTT
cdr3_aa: CASSHGQVQAGELFF

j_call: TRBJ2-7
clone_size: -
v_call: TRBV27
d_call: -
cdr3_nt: TGTGCCAGCAGGCCGGCAGGGAGGAACGAGCAGTACTTC
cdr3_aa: CASRPAGRNEQYF

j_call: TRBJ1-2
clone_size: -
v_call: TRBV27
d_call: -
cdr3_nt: TGTGCCAGCAGCTACCAGGCAGATCCAACTAACTATGGCTACACCTTC
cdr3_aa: CASSYQADPTNYGYTF

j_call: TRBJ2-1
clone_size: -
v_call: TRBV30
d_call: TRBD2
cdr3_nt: TGTGCCTTGCTAGCGGGAGCCTACAATGAGCAGTTCTTC
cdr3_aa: CALLAGAYNEQFF

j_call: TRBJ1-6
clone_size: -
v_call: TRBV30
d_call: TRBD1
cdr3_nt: TGTGCCTGGGAAACAGGGGACAATTCACCCCTCCACTTT
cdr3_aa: CAWETGDNSPLHF

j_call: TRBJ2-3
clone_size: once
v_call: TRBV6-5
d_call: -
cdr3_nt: TGTGCCAGCAGTTTTCTATTTAGCACAGATACGCAGTATTTT
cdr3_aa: CASSFLFSTDTQYF

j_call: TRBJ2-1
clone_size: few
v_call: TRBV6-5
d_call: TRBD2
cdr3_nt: TGTGCCAGCAGTTCCCTGACTAGCGCTGATTACAATGAGCAGTTCTTC
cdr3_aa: CASSSLTSADYNEQFF

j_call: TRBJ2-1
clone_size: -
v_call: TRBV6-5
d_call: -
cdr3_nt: TGTGCCAGCAGAATCGACAGGGGAGGGAATGAGCAGTTCTTC
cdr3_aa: CASRIDRGGNEQFF

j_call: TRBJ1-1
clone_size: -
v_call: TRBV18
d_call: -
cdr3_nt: TGTGCCAGCTCACCCCTCGGAGTACAGGGAAGCACTGAAGCTTTCTTT
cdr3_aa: CASSPLGVQGSTEAFF

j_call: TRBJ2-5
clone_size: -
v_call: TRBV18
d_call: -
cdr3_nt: TGTGCCAGCTCACCAAGGGCCAGGGAAGAGACCCAGTACTTC
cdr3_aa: CASSPRAREETQYF

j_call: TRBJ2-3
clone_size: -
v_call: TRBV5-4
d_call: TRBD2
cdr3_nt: TGTGCCAGCCAACAGCGGGGTTCTGTGCACTCTAGCACAGATACGCAGTATTTT
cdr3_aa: CASQQRGSVHSSTDTQYF

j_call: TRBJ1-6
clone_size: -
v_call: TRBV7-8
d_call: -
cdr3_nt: TGTGCCAGCAGCCCCAGCCGGGGGGCCAATAATTCACCCCTCCACTTT
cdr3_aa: CASSPSRGANNSPLHF

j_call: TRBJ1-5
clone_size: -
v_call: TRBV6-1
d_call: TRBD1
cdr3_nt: TGTGCCAGCAGGGACCGGGACAGGGGGGTTCAGCCCCAGCATTTT
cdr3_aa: CASRDRDRGVQPQHF

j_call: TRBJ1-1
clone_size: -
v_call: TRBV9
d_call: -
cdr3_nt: TGTGCCAGCAGCGTAGGTTACGGACAGAACACTGAAGCTTTCTTT
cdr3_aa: CASSVGYGQNTEAFF

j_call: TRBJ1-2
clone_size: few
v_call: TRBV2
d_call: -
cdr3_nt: TGTGCCAGCAGTGACGGCTATGGCTACACCTTC
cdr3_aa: CASSDGYGYTF

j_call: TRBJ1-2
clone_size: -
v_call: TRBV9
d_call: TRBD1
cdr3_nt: TGTGCCAGCAGCCCTGGGACAGTTTATGGCTACACCTTC
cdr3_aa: CASSPGTVYGYTF

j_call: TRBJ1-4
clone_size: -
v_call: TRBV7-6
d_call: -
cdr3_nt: TGTGCCAGCAGCTTCTCGTATGCAACTAATGAAAAACTGTTTTTT
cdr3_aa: CASSFSYATNEKLFF

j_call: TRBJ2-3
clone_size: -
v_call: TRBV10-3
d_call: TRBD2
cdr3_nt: TGTGCCATCAGTGAGAAAAGCGGGAGGCCCGCCACGCAGTATTTT
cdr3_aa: CAISEKSGRPATQYF

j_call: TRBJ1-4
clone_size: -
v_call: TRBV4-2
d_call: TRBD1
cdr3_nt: TGTGCCAGCAGCCAAGACTTCGGACAGGCCTGGGGGGAACTGTTTTTT
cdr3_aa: CASSQDFGQAWGELFF

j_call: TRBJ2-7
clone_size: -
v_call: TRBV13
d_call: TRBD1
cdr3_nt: TGTGCCAGCAGGGGGCGGACAGGCTACGAGCAGTACTTC
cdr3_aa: CASRGRTGYEQYF

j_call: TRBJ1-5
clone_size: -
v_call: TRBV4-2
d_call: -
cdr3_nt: TGTGCCAGCAGCCAAGTCGCAGGGAACCAGCCCCAGCATTTT
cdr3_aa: CASSQVAGNQPQHF

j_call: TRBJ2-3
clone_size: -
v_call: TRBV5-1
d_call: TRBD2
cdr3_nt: TGCGCCAGCAGTCGTGTAGCGGGGGGGGTTTCGGGCACAGATACGCAGTATTTT
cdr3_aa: CASSRVAGGVSGTDTQYF

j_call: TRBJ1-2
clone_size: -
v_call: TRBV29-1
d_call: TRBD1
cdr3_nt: TGCAGCGTTGTGGGGACAGTTACCTATGGCTACACCTTC
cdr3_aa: CSVVGTVTYGYTF

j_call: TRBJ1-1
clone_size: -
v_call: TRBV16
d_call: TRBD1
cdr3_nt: TGTGCCAGCAGCCAATCGAGGACAGGGGTTTATATGGCTTTCTTT
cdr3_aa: CASSQSRTGVYMAFF

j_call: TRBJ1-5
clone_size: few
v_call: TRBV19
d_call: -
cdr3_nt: TGTGCCAGCGGGTGGGGGCAGACGAATCAGCCCCAGCATTTT
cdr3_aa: CASGWGQTNQPQHF

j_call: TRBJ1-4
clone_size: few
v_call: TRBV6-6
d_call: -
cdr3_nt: TGTGCCAGCAGTCCCTCTTCAACTAATGAAAAACTGTTTTTT
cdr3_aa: CASSPSSTNEKLFF

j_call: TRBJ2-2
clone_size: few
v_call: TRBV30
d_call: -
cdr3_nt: TGTGCCTGGAGTGTACCAAGGAGAAACACCGGGGAGCTGTTTTTT
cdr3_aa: CAWSVPRRNTGELFF

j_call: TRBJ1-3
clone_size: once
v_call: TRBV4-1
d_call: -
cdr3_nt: TGCGCCAGCAGCCAAGCAGAAGGGGCTGGAAACACCATATATTTT
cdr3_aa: CASSQAEGAGNTIYF

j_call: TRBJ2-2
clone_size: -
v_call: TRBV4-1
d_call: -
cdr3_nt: TGCGCCAGCAGCCATTCGAGTGTCCCCGGGGAGCTGTTTTTT
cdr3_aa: CASSHSSVPGELFF

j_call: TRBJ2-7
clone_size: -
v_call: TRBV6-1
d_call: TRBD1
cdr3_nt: TGTGCCAGCAGTCGGGACAGGGGGGACGAGCAGTACTTC
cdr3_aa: CASSRDRGDEQYF

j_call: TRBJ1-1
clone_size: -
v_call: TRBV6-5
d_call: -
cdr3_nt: TGTGCCAGCAGTTACTCGCAGGTACGCACTGAAGCTTTCTTT
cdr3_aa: CASSYSQVRTEAFF

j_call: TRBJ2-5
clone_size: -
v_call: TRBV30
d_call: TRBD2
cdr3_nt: TGTGCCTGGACCTGGACTAGCGGGAGGCGAGAGACCCAGTACTTC
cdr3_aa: CAWTWTSGRRETQYF

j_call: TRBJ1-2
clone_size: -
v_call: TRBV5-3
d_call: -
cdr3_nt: TGTGCCAGAAGCGGGACTGAGAACTATGGCTACACCTTC
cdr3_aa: CARSGTENYGYTF

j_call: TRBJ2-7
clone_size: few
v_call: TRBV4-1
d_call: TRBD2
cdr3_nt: TGCGCCAGCAGCCAGTTAGCGGGGGCGAGCTCCTACGAGCAGTACTTC
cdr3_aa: CASSQLAGASSYEQYF

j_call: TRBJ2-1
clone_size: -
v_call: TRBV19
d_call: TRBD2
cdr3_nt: TGTGCCAGTAGTATAGGGGGGGGAATTCTCCTCAATGAGCAGTTCTTC
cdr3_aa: CASSIGGGILLNEQFF

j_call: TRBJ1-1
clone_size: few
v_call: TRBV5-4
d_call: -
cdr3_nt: TGTGCCAGCAGCTGGGGGGGCACTGAAGCTTTCTTT
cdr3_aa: CASSWGGTEAFF

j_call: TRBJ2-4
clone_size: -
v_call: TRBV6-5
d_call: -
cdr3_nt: TGTGCCAGCAGTTACTCGAATGCCCTCGGCATTCAGTACTTC
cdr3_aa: CASSYSNALGIQYF

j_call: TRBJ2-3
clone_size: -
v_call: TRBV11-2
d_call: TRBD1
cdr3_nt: TGTGCCAGCAGCTTGCCGGGACAGAGAGGAGATACGCAGTATTTT
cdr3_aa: CASSLPGQRGDTQYF

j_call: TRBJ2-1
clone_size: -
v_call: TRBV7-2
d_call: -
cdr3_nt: TGTGCCAGCAGCTTAGCAACAGGACGTACCTACAATGAGCAGTTCTTC
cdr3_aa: CASSLATGRTYNEQFF

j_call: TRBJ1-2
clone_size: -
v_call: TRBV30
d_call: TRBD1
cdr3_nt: TGTGCCTGGAAACTACTCCGGGACAGACTTAACTATGGCTACACCTTC
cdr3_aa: CAWKLLRDRLNYGYTF

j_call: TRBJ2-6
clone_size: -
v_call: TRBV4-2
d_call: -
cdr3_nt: TGTGCCAGCAGCCTCCGGGTCACGCAACTTCCTAGCTCTGGGGCCAACGTCCTGACTTTC
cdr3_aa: CASSLRVTQLPSSGANVLTF

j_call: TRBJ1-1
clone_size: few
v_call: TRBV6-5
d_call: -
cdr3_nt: TGTGCCAGCAAGAGAAACGAGAGGGCTTTCTTT
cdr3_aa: CASKRNERAFF

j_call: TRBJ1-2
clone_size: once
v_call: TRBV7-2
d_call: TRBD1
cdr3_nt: TGTGCCAGCAGCTTATCAGACAGGGCGTATGGCTACACCTTC
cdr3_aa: CASSLSDRAYGYTF

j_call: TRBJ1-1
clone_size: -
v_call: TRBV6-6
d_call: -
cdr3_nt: TGTGCCAGCAGCATACAACAGGTTTTGAACACTGAAGCTTTCTTT
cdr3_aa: CASSIQQVLNTEAFF